These T cell receptor beta chains were read from a single sample in a study of blood T cell repertoires in COVID-19. Libraries were prepared by immunoSEQ multiplex PCR; TCRdb keeps only in-frame clonotypes and omits some of them. Of around 310,000 clones listed, around 91% are singletons. Material: peripheral blood. Receptor source: a woman aged 40 to 49 with COVID-19, enrolled during active disease. The conserved cysteine and the conserved F or W are not part of the CDR3 here. Size tells how often a clone was seen (once, few, many) or the class of an expanded clone, and some rows leave it out.

abundance,v_gene,CDR3aa
-,TRBV20-1,SARYLGTQY
-,TRBV2,ASTAGVSETQY
-,TRBV12-5,ASGLPLGGSYEQY
-,TRBV5-5,ASSFTGGRNTEAF
-,TRBV7-2,ASSFVQGVWDQPQH
-,TRBV13,ASSLAGGYGYT
-,TRBV4-1,ASSLRDSRSTDTQY
-,TRBV18,ASSLTSGRTDEQY
-,TRBV7-3,ASSQTGTAGELF
-,TRBV5-6,ASSSPRGGSTDTQY
-,TRBV5-5,ASSLVLGTNSPLH
many,TRBV5-1,ASSFWLAGGLGEQF
-,TRBV5-5,ASSPLAGAYNEQF
-,TRBV5-6,ASSFDSDNSPLH
-,TRBV5-1,ASSLVVGQGRF
-,TRBV19,ASSKRAENEQF
-,TRBV30,AWRSGLGSHGYT
-,TRBV6-5,ASSYGREQY
-,TRBV24-1,ATGTTGNPGELF
once,TRBV18,ASSPGTSGSVTDTQY
-,TRBV11-2,ASSLDLGLAGSETQY
-,TRBV7-2,ASSPRRGEAF
-,TRBV6-5,ASTSGQGYYGYT
once,TRBV7-2,ASSFIGRGNTEAF
-,TRBV5-1,ASSLGLAGLYNEQF
-,TRBV5-1,ASSLAAHGRDEQY
-,TRBV19,ASSLAARRTGGNSPLH
-,TRBV27,ASSFRGGTQY
-,TRBV5-8,ASSLVGTSGGYPRDEQF
-,TRBV6-5,ASSYSGGGDKTQY
-,TRBV11-3,ASSLGFSKRRQKYEQY
-,TRBV11-3,ASSFIYGYT
once,TRBV4-3,ASSRGMNTEAF